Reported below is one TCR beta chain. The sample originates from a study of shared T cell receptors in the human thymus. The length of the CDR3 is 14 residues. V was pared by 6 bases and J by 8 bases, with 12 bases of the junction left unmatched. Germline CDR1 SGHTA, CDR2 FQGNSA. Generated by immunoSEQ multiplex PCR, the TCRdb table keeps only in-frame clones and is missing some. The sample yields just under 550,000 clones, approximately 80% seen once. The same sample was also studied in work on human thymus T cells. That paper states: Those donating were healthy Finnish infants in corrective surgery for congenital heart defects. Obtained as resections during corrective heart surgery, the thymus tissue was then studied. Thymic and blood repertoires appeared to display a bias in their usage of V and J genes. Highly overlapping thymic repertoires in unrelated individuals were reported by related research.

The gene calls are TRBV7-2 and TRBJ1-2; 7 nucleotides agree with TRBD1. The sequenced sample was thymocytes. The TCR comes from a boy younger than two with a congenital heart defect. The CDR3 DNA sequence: TGTGCCAGCAGTAGATGGACAGGTTTGCAAGGCTACACCTTC. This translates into CASSRWTGLQGYTF.